These 12 T cell receptor beta chains were sequenced from one sample in a study of T cell repertoires in cytomegalovirus infection. MiXCR, applied by TCRdb to the reads, yields one record per CDR3 protein. The sample holds some 700,000 distinct CDR3 sequences, around 30% seen once. The antigens of these receptors remain unknown. The sample here was cultured PBMCs, taken from culture after CMV antigen stimulation. The receptors stem from a human donor in good health (CMV status not recorded). Some clones in this sample may be carry-over from other donors' samples.

This rearrangement joins TRBV6-2 or TRBV6-3 to TRBJ1-1; no clear D. Germline loops: CDR1 MNHEY, CDR2 SVGEGT. The germline V and J ends were trimmed by 2 bases and 3 bases, with 16 bases remaining between them. This CDR3 has 16 residues. The DNA for the CDR3 is TGTGCCAGCAGTTACCCAGCGTTGGGAATGGACACTGAAGCTTTCTTT. Translating gives CASSYPALGMDTEAFF.

This clonotype has a handful of counts. The chain combines TRBV27 with TRBJ1-1, with D maybe TRBD1 (5 bases). This CDR3 contains 14 residues. V lost 2 bases and J lost 1, with 8 bases in between. The germline CDR1 and CDR2 sequences are MNHEY and SMNVEV (reference sequence). As DNA, the CDR3 is TGTGCCAGCAGTTTAGCCAGGGCGAACACTGAAGCTTTCTTT. Translating it yields CASSLARANTEAFF.

This clonotype turned up a few times. V is TRBV12-3 or TRBV12-4 and J is TRBJ1-5; 8 positions match TRBD1. CDR3 length: 13 residues. The V and J ends lost 6 bases and 9 bases, in that order; junction bases with no gene match: 7. CDR3 protein: CASSRQGFRPQHF. The CDR3 DNA reads TGTGCCAGCAGCAGACAGGGGTTCCGGCCCCAGCATTTT.

This clonotype was observed a handful of times. V gene TRBV6-1 combines with J gene TRBJ1-4; possibly TRBD1 for D (5 bases). The CDR3 sequence is 15 residues long. V lost 1 base to trimming and J lost 3 bases, with 9 bases between them. Germline V gene data show CDR1 as MNHNS and CDR2 as SASEGT. In DNA, the CDR3 is TGTGCCAGCAGTGAAGGCGGGGCTGCTAATGAAAAACTGTTTTTT. This encodes CASSEGGAANEKLFF.

The rearrangement links TRBV11-2 to TRBJ1-3; D not resolved. V was pared by 2 bases and J by 3 bases, with 14 bases between. The V gene's germline CDR1 is SGHAT and CDR2 FQNNGV. CDR3 length: 16 residues. The CDR3 region has the DNA TGTGCCAGCAGCTTATCCCCCGGATTGATTGGAAACACCATATATTTT. Residues: CASSLSPGLIGNTIYF.

There are a few counts of this clonotype. The chain carries TRBV7-9 and TRBJ1-4; 7 bases agree with TRBD1. Germline-derived CDR1 and CDR2 are SEHNR and FQNEAQ (reference sequence). This CDR3 region has 18 residues. V gave up 5 bases and J gave up 3 bases; unmatched junction bases: 15. The CDR3 protein is CASSRWTGGAAANEKLFF. In DNA, the CDR3 is TGTGCCAGCAGCAGGTGGACAGGAGGGGCGGCGGCTAATGAAAAACTGTTTTTT.

This clonotype was observed a handful of times. This chain connects TRBV11-1 to TRBJ1-1; no clear D. Germline CDR1 reads SGHAT; CDR2 reads FQDESV (reference sequence). The V and J ends lost 2 bases and 3 bases respectively, with 19 bases between them. The CDR3 extends over 17 amino acids. Here the CDR3 reads CASSLTPIPGSDTEAFF. CDR3 sequence (DNA): TGTGCCAGCAGCTTAACCCCAATCCCCGGTTCGGACACTGAAGCTTTCTTT.

The chain couples TRBV12-3 or TRBV12-4 to TRBJ2-1; 9 bases are a match to TRBD2. The CDR3 is 17 residues long. V gave up 3 bases and J gave up 4 bases; unmatched junction bases: 10. CDR3 region: CASSFPAGTSRYNEQFF. Written as DNA, the CDR3 is TGTGCCAGCAGTTTCCCCGCCGGGACTAGCAGATACAATGAGCAGTTCTTC.

This clonotype was found a few times. The chain recombines TRBV12-3 or TRBV12-4 with TRBJ1-2, with D tentatively TRBD1 (5 bases). This CDR3 is built from 16 residues. Between the trimmed V and J ends, which lost 4 bases and 4 bases, there was a span of 19 bases. In nucleotides, the CDR3 is TGTGCCAGCAGTTCCCTACCGGGACTACTGGCCTATGGCTACACCTTC. This translates into CASSSLPGLLAYGYTF.

This clonotype occurred a few times. This sequence joins TRBV7-2 and TRBJ2-6; 7 nucleotides match TRBD2. The CDR3 runs 16 residues. The V segment lost 5 bases and the J segment 1 base; nucleotides outside the gene matches: 5. CDR1 SGHTA and CDR2 FQGNSA come from the germline V gene. In nucleotides, the CDR3 is TGTGCCAGCAGCCGGGGGGTGGGGTCTGGGGCCAACGTCCTGACTTTC. It codes for CASSRGVGSGANVLTF.

There are many counts of this clonotype. V gene TRBV7-8 combines with J gene TRBJ2-5, with TRBD2 matching 11 bases. Per germline, CDR1 SGHVS and CDR2 FQNEAQ. The ends lost 3 bases at V and 5 bases at J; junction bases unmatched: 11. This CDR3 is built from 17 residues. The CDR3 spells CASSFGASGGTGETQYF. In DNA form, the CDR3 reads TGTGCCAGCAGCTTCGGGGCTAGCGGGGGGACGGGGGAGACCCAGTACTTC.

This clonotype was found a few times. The chain has TRBV18 and TRBJ2-1; D is unclear. V was shortened by 2 bases and J by 8 bases, with 7 bases between the two germline ends. CDR3 size: 12 residues. Per germline, CDR1 KGHSH and CDR2 LQKENI. Here the CDR3 DNA reads TGTGCCAGCTCACCAGAGAGGTATGAGCAGTTCTTC. Translated, it gives CASSPERYEQFF.